This TCR beta chain was sequenced during a study of molecular identifiers for immune sequencing clone quantification. The ends were cut back, 11 bases at V and 2 bases at J, with 12 bases in the middle. In germline, CDR1 is LNHNV, CDR2 YYDKDF (reference sequence). The CDR3 is 12 amino acids. Each CDR3 protein gets one entry after TCRdb re-called the PCR reads with MiXCR. The sample holds over 550,000 distinct CDR3 sequences, roughly 25% seen once. With 10%, 30% or 50% of RNA, roughly 17,000 to 1,000,000 naive CD8 T cells were sequenced. Researchers sorted naive CD8 T cells as cells that were CD8+CD4-CCR7+CD45RA+. As to this clonotype: Its antigen is not identified.

Overall study findings and caveats: More than 97% of effector molecules, versus under 1% of naive-cell molecules, belonged to clones above 20 RNA copies. Shared barcodes on identical TCR molecules could underestimate the sizes of highly expanded clones.

This chain uses TRBV15 with TRBJ1-1, with D perhaps TRBD1 (6 bases). The specimen was naive CD8+ T cells from blood, with Jurkat cell RNA spiked in. The subset denotes: FACS-sorted CD8+CD4-CCR7+CD45RA+ naive T cells. This clonotype was obtained from a human donor in good health. Some libraries in this study had Jurkat cell RNA spiked in. The CDR3 loop is CAAGAVNTEAFF. CDR3 nucleotide sequence: TGTGCCGCGGGGGCGGTAAACACTGAAGCTTTCTTT.